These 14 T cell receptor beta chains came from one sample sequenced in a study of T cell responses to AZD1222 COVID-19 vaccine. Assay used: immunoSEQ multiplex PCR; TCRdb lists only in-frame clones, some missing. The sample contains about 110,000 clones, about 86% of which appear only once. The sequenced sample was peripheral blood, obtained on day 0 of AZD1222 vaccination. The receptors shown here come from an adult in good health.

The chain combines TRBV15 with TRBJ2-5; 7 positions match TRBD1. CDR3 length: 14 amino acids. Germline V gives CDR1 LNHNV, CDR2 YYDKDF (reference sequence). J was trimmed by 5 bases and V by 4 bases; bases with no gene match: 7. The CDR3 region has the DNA TGTGCCACCAGCACCGGACAGGCGTCGGAGACCCAGTACTTC. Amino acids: CATSTGQASETQYF.

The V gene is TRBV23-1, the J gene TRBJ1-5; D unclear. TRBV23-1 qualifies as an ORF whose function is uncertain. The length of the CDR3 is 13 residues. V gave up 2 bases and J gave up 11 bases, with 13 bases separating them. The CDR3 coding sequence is TGCGCCAGCAGTCAAGTGCACATCCAGGCCCAGCATTTT. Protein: CASSQVHIQAQHF.

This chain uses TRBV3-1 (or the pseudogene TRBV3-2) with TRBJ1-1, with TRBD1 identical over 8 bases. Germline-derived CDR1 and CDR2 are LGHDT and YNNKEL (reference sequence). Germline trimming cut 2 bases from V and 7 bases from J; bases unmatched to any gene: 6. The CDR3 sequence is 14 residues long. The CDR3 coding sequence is TGTGCCAGCAGCCAATCAGACAGGGGACATGAAGCTTTCTTT. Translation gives CASSQSDRGHEAFF.

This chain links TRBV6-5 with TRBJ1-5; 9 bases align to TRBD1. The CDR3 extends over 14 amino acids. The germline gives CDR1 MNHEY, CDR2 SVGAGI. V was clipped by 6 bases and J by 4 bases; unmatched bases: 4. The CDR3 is CASRDRGLNQPQHF. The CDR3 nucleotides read TGTGCCAGCAGGGACAGGGGATTAAATCAGCCCCAGCATTTT.

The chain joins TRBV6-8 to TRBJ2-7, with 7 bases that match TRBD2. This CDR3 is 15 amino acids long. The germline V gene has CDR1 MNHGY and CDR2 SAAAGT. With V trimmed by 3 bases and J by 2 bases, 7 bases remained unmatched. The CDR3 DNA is TGTGCCAGCAGTTATCGCTCTAGCGGAGCCTACGAGCAGTACTTC. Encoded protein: CASSYRSSGAYEQYF.

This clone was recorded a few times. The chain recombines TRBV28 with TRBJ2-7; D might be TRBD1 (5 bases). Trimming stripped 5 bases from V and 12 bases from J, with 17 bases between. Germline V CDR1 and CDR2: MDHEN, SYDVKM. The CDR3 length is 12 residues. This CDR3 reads CASSPPGWQGYF. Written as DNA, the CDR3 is TGTGCCAGCAGTCCGCCAGGGTGGCAGGGGTACTTC. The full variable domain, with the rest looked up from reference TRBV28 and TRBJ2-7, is DVKVTQSSRYLVKRTGEKVFLECVQDMDHENMFWYRQDPGLGLRLIYFSYDVKMKEKGDIPEGYSVSREKKERFSLILESASTNQTSMYLCASSPPGWQGYFGPGTRLTVT.

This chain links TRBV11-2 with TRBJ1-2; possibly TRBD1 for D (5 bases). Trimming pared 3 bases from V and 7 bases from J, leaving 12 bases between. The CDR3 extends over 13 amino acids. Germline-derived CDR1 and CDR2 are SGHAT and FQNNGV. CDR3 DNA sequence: TGTGCCAGCAGCTTCGCCGGGGGTTCTGGCTACACCTTC. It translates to CASSFAGGSGYTF.

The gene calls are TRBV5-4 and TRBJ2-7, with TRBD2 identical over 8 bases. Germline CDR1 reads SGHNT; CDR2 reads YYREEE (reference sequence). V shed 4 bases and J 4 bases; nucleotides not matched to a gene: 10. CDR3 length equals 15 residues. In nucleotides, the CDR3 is TGTGCCAGCAGCACCGGGGTAGCGGGGCTATACGAGCAGTACTTC. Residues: CASSTGVAGLYEQYF.

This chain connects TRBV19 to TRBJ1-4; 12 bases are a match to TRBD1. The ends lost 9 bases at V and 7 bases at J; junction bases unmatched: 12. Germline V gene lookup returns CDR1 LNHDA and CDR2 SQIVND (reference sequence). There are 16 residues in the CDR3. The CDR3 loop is CASEPGQGAVGEKLFF. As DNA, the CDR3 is TGTGCCAGCGAACCGGGACAGGGGGCGGTAGGTGAAAAACTGTTTTTT.

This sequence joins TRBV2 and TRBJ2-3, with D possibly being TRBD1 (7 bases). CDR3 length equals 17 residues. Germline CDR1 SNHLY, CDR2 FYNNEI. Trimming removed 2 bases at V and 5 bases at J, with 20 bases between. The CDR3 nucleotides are TGTGCCAGCAGTGAACGGGGGACAGTCATTTGGGGAGATACGCAGTATTTT. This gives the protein CASSERGTVIWGDTQYF.

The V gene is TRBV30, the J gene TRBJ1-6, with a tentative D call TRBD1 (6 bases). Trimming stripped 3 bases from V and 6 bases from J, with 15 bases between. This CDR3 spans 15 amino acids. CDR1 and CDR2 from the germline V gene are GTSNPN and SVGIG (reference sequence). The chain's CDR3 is CAWRKGGSFNSPLHF. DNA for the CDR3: TGTGCCTGGAGAAAGGGGGGCTCTTTTAATTCACCCCTCCACTTT.

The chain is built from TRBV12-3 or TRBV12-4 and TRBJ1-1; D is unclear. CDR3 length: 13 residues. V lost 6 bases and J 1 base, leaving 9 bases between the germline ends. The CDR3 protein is CASSLEPNTEAFF. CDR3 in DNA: TGTGCCAGCAGCTTGGAACCGAACACTGAAGCTTTCTTT.

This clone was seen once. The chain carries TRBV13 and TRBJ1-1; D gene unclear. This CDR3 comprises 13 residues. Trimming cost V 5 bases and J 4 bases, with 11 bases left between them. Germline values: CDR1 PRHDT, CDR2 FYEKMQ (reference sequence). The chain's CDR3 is CASSPRVGTEAFF. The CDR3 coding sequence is TGTGCCAGCAGCCCCCGCGTGGGCACTGAAGCTTTCTTT. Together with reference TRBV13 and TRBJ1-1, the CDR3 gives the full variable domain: AAGVIQSPRHLIKEKRETATLKCYPIPRHDTVYWYQQGPGQDPQFLISFYEKMQSDKGSIPDRFSAQQFSDYHSELNMSSLELGDSALYFCASSPRVGTEAFFGQGTRLTVV.

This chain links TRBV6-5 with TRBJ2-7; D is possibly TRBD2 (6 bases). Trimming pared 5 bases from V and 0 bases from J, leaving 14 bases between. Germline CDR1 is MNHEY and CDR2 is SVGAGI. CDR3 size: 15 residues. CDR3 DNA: TGTGCCAGCAGTACCTCTAGCGTTCCCTCCTACGAGCAGTACTTC. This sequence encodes CASSTSSVPSYEQYF.